These 21 T cell receptor beta chains originate from one sample sequenced in a study of T cell responses to AZD1222 COVID-19 vaccine (dated by TCRdb to 2020 to 2022). Library method: the immunoSEQ multiplex PCR assay. TCRdb re-hosts the immuneACCESS table, in-frame sequences only. Its copies lack some clones; in the studies checked, an unresolved V gene accounts for under half of them, and the cause for the rest is not known. For this sample there are tens of thousands of clones; roughly 87% appear just once. Jointly, the top ten make up around a tenth of the sample. What this sample's time point label stands for: about 28 days (+/-7) after the second vaccine dose. The input for sequencing was peripheral blood, taken 28 days after the second AZD1222 dose. Receptors were obtained from an adult who received the AZD1222 COVID-19 vaccine.

This chain joins TRBV29-1 and TRBJ2-7; perhaps TRBD1 as D (5 bases). Trimming pared 4 bases from V and 3 bases from J, leaving 16 bases between. This CDR3 is 14 amino acids long. Germline CDR1 and CDR2: SQVTM and ANQGSEA. The CDR3 region is CSVGGVLGNYEQYF. CDR3 bases: TGCAGCGTTGGGGGCGTCTTGGGAAACTACGAGCAGTACTTC.

The table lists this clone with a few counts. The genes are TRBV7-3 and TRBJ2-1; 10 positions match TRBD2. CDR1 and CDR2 from the germline V gene are SGHTA and FQGTGA. V was clipped by 4 bases and J by 6 bases; unmatched bases: 9. The CDR3 spans 16 residues. The DNA of the CDR3 is TGTGCCAGCAGCTCTTCTAGCGGGGGTATATTCAATGAGCAGTTCTTC. Translating gives CASSSSSGGIFNEQFF.

The chain uses TRBV28 and TRBJ2-7; D gene uncertain. The CDR3 sequence is 17 residues long. CDR1 MDHEN and CDR2 SYDVKM come from the germline V gene. The V end was cut by 1 base, the J end by 1 base, with 17 bases between. The CDR3 here is CASSLSLDPAPSYEQYF. The DNA of the CDR3 is TGTGCCAGCAGTTTATCCCTGGACCCCGCGCCTTCCTACGAGCAGTACTTC.

The chain links TRBV2 to TRBJ1-1; D not certain. From germline, CDR1 is SNHLY and CDR2 FYNNEI. CDR3 size: 12 residues. The V and J ends lost 5 bases and 4 bases respectively, with 8 bases between them. The CDR3 reads CASSPFGTEAFF. CDR3 nucleotides: TGTGCCAGCAGTCCCTTTGGCACTGAAGCTTTCTTT. The full variable domain, completed using reference TRBV2 and TRBJ1-1, is EPEVTQTPSHQVTQMGQEVILRCVPISNHLYFYWYRQILGQKVEFLVSFYNNEISEKSEIFDDQFSVERPDGSNFTLKIRSTKLEDSAMYFCASSPFGTEAFFGQGTRLTVV.

V and J are TRBV21-1 and TRBJ2-1; TRBD1, as called in the table, went unchecked against the DNA. TRBV21-1 is a known pseudogene. The CDR3 spans 15 residues. The CDR3 loop is CASRDSYGSYNEQFF. As DNA, the CDR3 is TGTGCCAGTAGGGACAGTTACGGCTCCTACAATGAGCAGTTCTTC.

This sequence joins TRBV4-3 and TRBJ1-4; 7 nucleotides match TRBD1. The CDR3 runs to 16 residues. V trimming: 2 bases; J trimming: 6 bases; junction bases outside the gene matches: 9. The germline V gene encodes CDR1 LGHNA and CDR2 YSLEER. The CDR3 is CASSQRGGGTDEKLFF. In DNA form, the CDR3 reads TGCGCCAGCAGCCAACGAGGGGGCGGGACAGATGAAAAACTGTTTTTT.

V gene TRBV24-1 combines with J gene TRBJ2-1; 9 bases are a match to TRBD2. In germline, CDR1 is KGHDR, CDR2 SFDVKD. The CDR3 loop spans 16 amino acids. J gave up 7 bases and V 4 bases, and 10 bases lay outside the gene matches. The CDR3 DNA reads as TGTGCCACCAGTGAGCGCGGGGGGGCCGACCTGAATGAGCAGTTCTTC. This gives the protein CATSERGGADLNEQFF.

The CDR3 protein is CASSHRLRGRGQEKLFF. DNA of the CDR3: TGTGCCAGCAGCCATCGATTGAGGGGCAGGGGGCAGGAAAAACTGTTTTTT. The genes are TRBV3-1 (or the pseudogene TRBV3-2) and TRBJ1-4, with 8 bases identical to TRBD1. The CDR3 loop spans 17 amino acids. Germline-derived CDR1 and CDR2 are LGHDT and YNNKEL (reference sequence). The ends lost 3 bases at V and 8 bases at J; junction bases unmatched: 14.

Only a few counts were recorded for this clone. The CDR3: CASSLAPLMNTEAFF. CDR3 nucleotide sequence: TGCGCCAGCAGCTTGGCTCCCCTAATGAACACTGAAGCTTTCTTT. The chain employs TRBV5-1 and TRBJ1-1; no definite D call. Between the trimmed V and J ends, which lost 0 bases and 0 bases, there was a span of 9 bases. Germline V gene data show CDR1 as SGHRS and CDR2 as YFSETQ. CDR3 length: 15 amino acids.

The chain couples TRBV19 to TRBJ1-1; D is unclear. V was shortened by 0 bases and J by 0 bases, with 2 bases between the two germline ends. This CDR3 is 13 amino acids long. Germline V gene data show CDR1 as LNHDA and CDR2 as SQIVND (reference sequence). CDR3 sequence: CASSIDLNTEAFF. The DNA of the CDR3 is TGTGCCAGTAGTATAGACCTGAACACTGAAGCTTTCTTT.

J is TRBJ1-2 and V is TRBV2; 9 nucleotides align to TRBD1. The CDR3 covers 18 residues. After removal of 2 bases from V and 4 bases from J, the junction contained 14 bases not matched to a gene. Germline V CDR1 and CDR2: SNHLY, FYNNEI. CDR3 loop: CASSERGSGGQGIYGYTF. As DNA, the CDR3 is TGTGCCAGCAGTGAAAGGGGTAGTGGGGGACAGGGTATCTATGGCTACACCTTC.

This chain connects TRBV5-1 to TRBJ2-6; perhaps TRBD1 as D (5 bases). There are 18 residues in the CDR3. Trimming stripped 7 bases from V and 0 bases from J, with 20 bases between. Germline V lookup: CDR1 SGHRS, CDR2 YFSETQ. The CDR3 coding sequence is TGCGCCAGCGGCACGGGCAGGGAAGGTTTCTCTGGGGCCAACGTCCTGACTTTC. This encodes CASGTGREGFSGANVLTF. Combining the CDR3 with reference TRBV5-1 and TRBJ2-6 gives the whole variable domain KAGVTQTPRYLIKTRGQQVTLSCSPISGHRSVSWYQQTPGQGLQFLFEYFSETQRNKGNFPGRFSGRQFSNSRSEMNVSTLELGDSALYLCASGTGREGFSGANVLTFGAGSRLTVL.

This clone occurred a few times. V usage is TRBV13 and J usage is TRBJ2-5, with 7 bases fitting TRBD2. Germline CDR1 PRHDT, CDR2 FYEKMQ (reference sequence). V was pared by 4 bases and J by 2 bases, with 7 bases of the junction left unmatched. The CDR3 has 15 amino acids. The CDR3 bases are TGTGCCAGCAGCTCAAACCGGGGGGAGCAAGAGACCCAGTACTTC. It codes for CASSSNRGEQETQYF. Combining the CDR3 with reference TRBV13 and TRBJ2-5 gives the whole variable domain AAGVIQSPRHLIKEKRETATLKCYPIPRHDTVYWYQQGPGQDPQFLISFYEKMQSDKGSIPDRFSAQQFSDYHSELNMSSLELGDSALYFCASSSNRGEQETQYFGPGTRLLVL.

The chain combines TRBV5-5 with TRBJ1-1; no definite D call. CDR1 and CDR2 from the germline V gene are SGHKS and YYEKEE (reference sequence). The germline V and J ends were trimmed by 4 bases and 3 bases, with 7 bases remaining between them. The CDR3 consists of 12 residues. CDR3 nucleotides: TGTGCCAGCAGCACCCCCCACACTGAAGCTTTCTTT. This encodes CASSTPHTEAFF. Together with reference TRBV5-5 and TRBJ1-1, the CDR3 gives the full variable domain: DAGVTQSPTHLIKTRGQQVTLRCSPISGHKSVSWYQQVLGQGPQFIFQYYEKEERGRGNFPDRFSARQFPNYSSELNVNALLLGDSALYLCASSTPHTEAFFGQGTRLTVV.

This rearrangement joins TRBV7-2 to TRBJ1-5; D not resolved. V was shortened by 2 bases and J by 0 bases, with 2 bases between the two germline ends. Germline-derived CDR1 and CDR2 are SGHTA and FQGNSA. This CDR3 contains 13 residues. The DNA for the CDR3 is TGTGCCAGCAGCTTAAATAGCAATCAGCCCCAGCATTTT. Its translation is CASSLNSNQPQHF.

This sequence joins TRBV18 and TRBJ2-5, with 9 bases that match TRBD1. Per the germline V gene, CDR1 is KGHSH and CDR2 is LQKENI. Trimming took 3 bases from V and 5 from J; bases not matched to a gene: 7. The CDR3 has 15 amino acids. This chain's CDR3 is CASSPRTGARETQYF. The CDR3 region has the DNA TGTGCCAGCTCACCCAGGACAGGGGCCCGTGAGACCCAGTACTTC.

The V and J genes are TRBV27 and TRBJ2-7; D assignment may be TRBD1 or TRBD2 (5 bases each). The CDR3 totals 16 residues. Trimming removed 5 bases from V and 1 base from J, with 18 bases in between. Germline V lookup: CDR1 MNHEY, CDR2 SMNVEV (reference sequence). The chain's CDR3 is CASSAHPGTASYEQYF. The DNA of the CDR3 is TGTGCCAGCAGTGCCCACCCCGGGACGGCTTCCTACGAGCAGTACTTC.

The CDR3, as DNA: TGTGCCAGTAAGGTACAGGGGACCTCCTACGAGCAGTACTTC. Its translation: CASKVQGTSYEQYF. The rearrangement joins TRBV19 to TRBJ2-7, with 7 bases fitting TRBD1. J gave up 0 bases and V 7 bases, and 6 bases lay outside the gene matches. Germline-derived CDR1 and CDR2 are LNHDA and SQIVND (reference sequence). The CDR3 is 14 amino acids. The full variable domain, rest sourced from reference TRBV19 and TRBJ2-7, is DGGITQSPKYLFRKEGQNVTLSCEQNLNHDAMYWYRQDPGQGLRLIYYSQIVNDFQKGDIAEGYSVSREKKESFPLTVTSAQKNPTAFYLCASKVQGTSYEQYFGPGTRLTVT.

The J gene is TRBJ2-3, the V gene TRBV27, with D perhaps matching TRBD2 (5 bases). The CDR3 is 14 residues long. Trimming shortened V by 8 bases and J by 5 bases, and 17 bases separated the two germline ends. Germline lookup yields CDR1 MNHEY and CDR2 SMNVEV (reference sequence). DNA for the CDR3: TGTGCCAGCCTTCCAGCCCGGGGAGTAGATACGCAGTATTTT. Its translation: CASLPARGVDTQYF.

The chain carries TRBV18 and TRBJ2-5; D unclear. The germline V gene encodes CDR1 KGHSH and CDR2 LQKENI. Deletions cut 7 bases from V and 5 bases from J, with 20 bases between. The CDR3 contains 15 residues. CDR3 coding DNA: TGTGCCAGCTTCCCCGGGCTCTACTCGCGGGAGACCCAGTACTTC. Translated, it gives CASFPGLYSRETQYF.

The J gene is TRBJ1-1, the V gene TRBV3-1 (or the pseudogene TRBV3-2); 9 nucleotides agree with TRBD1. With V trimmed by 5 bases and J by 2 bases, 12 bases remained unmatched. The CDR3 contains 17 residues. The V gene's germline CDR1 is LGHDT and CDR2 YNNKEL (reference sequence). The CDR3 DNA reads as TGTGCCAGCAGCTTCCCCCAGGGACAGGGCTCCAACACTGAAGCTTTCTTT. Its translation is CASSFPQGQGSNTEAFF.